This T cell receptor (beta chain) was recorded in a study of patients and donors after allogeneic stem cell transplantation. MiXCR, run by TCRdb on the RT-PCR reads, gives a single entry per CDR3 protein. The data show 920,000 or so distinct CDR3 sequences, with under 20% seen just once and under 6.5% held by the top ten. The sequence was obtained from a human donor who was either an allogeneic HSCT recipient or a stem cell or donor lymphocyte infusion donor (not recorded which). It is not recorded whose cells these are; they may come from a transplant donor. Material: blood, either unsorted or a sorted T cell fraction (not recorded which).

In DNA, the CDR3 is TGTGCCTGGATGCATCAAAACACCATATATTTT. It codes for CAWMHQNTIYF. The rearrangement joins TRBV30 to TRBJ1-3; D is undetermined. This CDR3 has 11 amino acids. CDR1 is GTSNPN, CDR2 SVGIG, per germline (reference sequence). The V end lost 4 bases, the J end lost 6 bases, and 7 bases lay between the germline ends.